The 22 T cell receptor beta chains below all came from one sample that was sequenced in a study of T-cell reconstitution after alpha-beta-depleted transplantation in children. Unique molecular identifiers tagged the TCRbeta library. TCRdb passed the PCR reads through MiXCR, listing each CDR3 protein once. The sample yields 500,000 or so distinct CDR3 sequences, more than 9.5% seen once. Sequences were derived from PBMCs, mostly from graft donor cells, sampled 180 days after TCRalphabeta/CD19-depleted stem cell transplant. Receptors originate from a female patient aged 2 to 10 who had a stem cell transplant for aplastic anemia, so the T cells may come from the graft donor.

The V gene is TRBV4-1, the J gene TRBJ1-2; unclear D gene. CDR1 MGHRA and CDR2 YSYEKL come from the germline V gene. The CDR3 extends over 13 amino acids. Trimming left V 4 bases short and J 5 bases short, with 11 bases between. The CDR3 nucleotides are TGCGCCAGCAGCCCTACAGCCCCGTATGGCTACACCTTC. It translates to CASSPTAPYGYTF.

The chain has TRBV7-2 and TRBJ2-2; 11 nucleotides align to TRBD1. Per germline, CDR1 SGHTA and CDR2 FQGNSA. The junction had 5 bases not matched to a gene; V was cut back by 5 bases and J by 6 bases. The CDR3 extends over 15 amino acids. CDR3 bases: TGTGCCAGCAGCAATGGACAGGGGGCGGCCGGGGAGCTGTTTTTT. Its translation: CASSNGQGAAGELFF.

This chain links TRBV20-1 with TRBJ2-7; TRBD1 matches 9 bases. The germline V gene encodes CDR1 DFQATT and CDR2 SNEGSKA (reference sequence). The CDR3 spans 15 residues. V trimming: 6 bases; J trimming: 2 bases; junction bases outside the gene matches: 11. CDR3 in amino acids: CSARPPGQGTYEQYF. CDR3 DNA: TGCAGTGCCCGCCCCCCGGGACAGGGAACCTACGAGCAGTACTTC.

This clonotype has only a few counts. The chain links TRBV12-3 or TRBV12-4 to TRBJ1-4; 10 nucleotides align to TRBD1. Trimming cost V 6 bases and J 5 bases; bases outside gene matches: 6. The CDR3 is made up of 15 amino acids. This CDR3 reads CASRRDRGRNEKLFF. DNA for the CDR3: TGTGCCAGCAGGCGGGACAGGGGCCGGAATGAAAAACTGTTTTTT.

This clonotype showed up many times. CDR3: CSARDRGRQETQYF. In nucleotides, the CDR3 is TGCAGTGCCCGGGACAGGGGGCGGCAAGAGACCCAGTACTTC. The chain joins TRBV20-1 to TRBJ2-5, with TRBD1 matching over 12 bases. This CDR3 contains 14 residues. J was trimmed by 2 bases and V by 6 bases; bases with no gene match: 4. Per the germline V gene, CDR1 is DFQATT and CDR2 is SNEGSKA (reference sequence).

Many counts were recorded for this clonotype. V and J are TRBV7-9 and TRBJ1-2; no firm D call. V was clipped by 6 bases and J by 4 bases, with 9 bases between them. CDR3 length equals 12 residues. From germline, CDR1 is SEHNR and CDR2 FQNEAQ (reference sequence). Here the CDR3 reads CASSPRGYGYTF. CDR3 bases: TGTGCCAGCAGTCCCCGGGGCTATGGCTACACCTTC.

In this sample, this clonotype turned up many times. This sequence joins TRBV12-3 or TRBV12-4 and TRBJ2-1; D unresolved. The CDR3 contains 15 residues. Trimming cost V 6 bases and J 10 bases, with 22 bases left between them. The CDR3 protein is CASSPPQTGLGEQFF. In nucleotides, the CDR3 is TGTGCCAGCAGCCCCCCGCAGACTGGTCTGGGAGAGCAGTTCTTC.

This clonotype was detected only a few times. The CDR3 DNA reads TGTGCCAGCAGCTTCACTACGGAGGGCTACACCTTC. Translated, it gives CASSFTTEGYTF. J is TRBJ1-2 and V is TRBV7-9, with D uncertain. CDR3 length equals 12 residues. Germline CDR1 is SEHNR and CDR2 is FQNEAQ (reference sequence). V was clipped by 3 bases and J by 8 bases, with 10 bases between them.

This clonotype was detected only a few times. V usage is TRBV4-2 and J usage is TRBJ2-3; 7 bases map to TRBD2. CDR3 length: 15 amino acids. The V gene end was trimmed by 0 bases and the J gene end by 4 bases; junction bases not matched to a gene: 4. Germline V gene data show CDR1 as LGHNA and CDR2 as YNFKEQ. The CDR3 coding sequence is TGTGCCAGCAGCCAAGAGGGGAGGGGCCCAGATACGCAGTATTTT. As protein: CASSQEGRGPDTQYF.

The CDR3: CASSLSLASYNEQFF. CDR3 nucleotide sequence: TGCGCCAGCAGCTTATCACTCGCCTCCTACAATGAGCAGTTCTTC. V and J are TRBV5-1 and TRBJ2-1; D call uncertain. Looked up from germline, CDR1 is SGHRS and CDR2 is YFSETQ. The CDR3 is 15 amino acids. With 2 bases removed from V and 0 bases from J, the gap between germline ends came to 9 bases. The full variable domain, in which reference TRBV5-1 and TRBJ2-1 provide the parts outside the CDR3, is KAGVTQTPRYLIKTRGQQVTLSCSPISGHRSVSWYQQTPGQGLQFLFEYFSETQRNKGNFPGRFSGRQFSNSRSEMNVSTLELGDSALYLCASSLSLASYNEQFFGPGTRLTVL.

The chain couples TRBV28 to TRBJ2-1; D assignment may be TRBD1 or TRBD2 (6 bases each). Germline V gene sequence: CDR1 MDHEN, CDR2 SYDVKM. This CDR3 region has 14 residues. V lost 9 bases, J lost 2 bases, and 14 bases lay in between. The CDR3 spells CASRPGAAYNEQFF. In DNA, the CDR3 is TGTGCCAGTAGGCCGGGGGCGGCCTACAATGAGCAGTTCTTC.

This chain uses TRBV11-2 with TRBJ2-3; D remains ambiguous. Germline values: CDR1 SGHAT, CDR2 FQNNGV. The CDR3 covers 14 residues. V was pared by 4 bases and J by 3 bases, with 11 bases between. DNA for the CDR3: TGTGCCAGCAGCTCCTTTCCTAGGACAGATACGCAGTATTTT. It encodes CASSSFPRTDTQYF.

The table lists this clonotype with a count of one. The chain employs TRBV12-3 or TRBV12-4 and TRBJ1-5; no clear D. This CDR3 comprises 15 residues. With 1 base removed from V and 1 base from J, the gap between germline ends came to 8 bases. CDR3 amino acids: CASSLGLGSNQPQHF. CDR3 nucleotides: TGTGCCAGCAGTTTAGGCCTAGGGAGCAATCAGCCCCAGCATTTT.

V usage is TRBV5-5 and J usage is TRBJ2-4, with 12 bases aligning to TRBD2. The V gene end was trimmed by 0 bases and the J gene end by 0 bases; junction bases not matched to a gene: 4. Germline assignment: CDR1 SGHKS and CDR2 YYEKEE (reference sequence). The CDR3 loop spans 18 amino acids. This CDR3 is CASSLGLAGARAKNIQYF. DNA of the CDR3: TGTGCCAGCAGCTTGGGACTAGCGGGAGCTCGAGCCAAAAACATTCAGTACTTC.

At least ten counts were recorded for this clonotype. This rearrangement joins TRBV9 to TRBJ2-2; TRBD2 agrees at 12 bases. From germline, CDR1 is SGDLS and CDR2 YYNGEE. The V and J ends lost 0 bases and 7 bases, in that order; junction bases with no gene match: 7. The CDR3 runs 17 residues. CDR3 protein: CASSVDASGRALGELFF. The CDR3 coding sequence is TGTGCCAGCAGCGTAGATGCTAGCGGGAGGGCACTCGGGGAGCTGTTTTTT.

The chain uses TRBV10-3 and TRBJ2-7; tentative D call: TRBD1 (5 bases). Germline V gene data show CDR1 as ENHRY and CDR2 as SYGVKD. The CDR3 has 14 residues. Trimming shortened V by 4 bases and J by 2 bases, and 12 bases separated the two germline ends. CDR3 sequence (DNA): TGTGCCATCAGTGGGATTCAGGGTCCCTACGAGCAGTACTTC. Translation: CAISGIQGPYEQYF.

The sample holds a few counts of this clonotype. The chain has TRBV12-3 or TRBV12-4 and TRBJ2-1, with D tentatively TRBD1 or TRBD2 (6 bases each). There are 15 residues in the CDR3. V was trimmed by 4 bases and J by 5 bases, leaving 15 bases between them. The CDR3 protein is CASSYGGAGNNEQFF. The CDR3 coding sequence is TGTGCCAGCAGTTACGGGGGCGCAGGTAACAATGAGCAGTTCTTC.

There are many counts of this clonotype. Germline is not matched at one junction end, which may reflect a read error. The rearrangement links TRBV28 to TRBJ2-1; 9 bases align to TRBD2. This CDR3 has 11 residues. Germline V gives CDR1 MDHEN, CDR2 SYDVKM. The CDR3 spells CASSPGLARTF. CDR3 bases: TGTGCCAGCAGCCCTGGACTAGCGCGTACCTTC.

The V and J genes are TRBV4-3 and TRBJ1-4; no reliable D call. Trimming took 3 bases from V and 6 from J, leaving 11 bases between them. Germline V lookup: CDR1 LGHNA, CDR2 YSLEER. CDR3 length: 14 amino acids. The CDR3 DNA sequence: TGCGCCAGCAGCCACGTCGTCTCAGATGAAAAACTGTTTTTT. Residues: CASSHVVSDEKLFF.

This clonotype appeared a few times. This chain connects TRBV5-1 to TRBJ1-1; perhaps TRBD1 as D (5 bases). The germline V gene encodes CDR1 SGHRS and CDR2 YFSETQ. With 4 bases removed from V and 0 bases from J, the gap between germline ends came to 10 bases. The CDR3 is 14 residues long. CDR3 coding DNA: TGCGCCAGCAGCCCCTGGACATTGAACACTGAAGCTTTCTTT. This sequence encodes CASSPWTLNTEAFF.

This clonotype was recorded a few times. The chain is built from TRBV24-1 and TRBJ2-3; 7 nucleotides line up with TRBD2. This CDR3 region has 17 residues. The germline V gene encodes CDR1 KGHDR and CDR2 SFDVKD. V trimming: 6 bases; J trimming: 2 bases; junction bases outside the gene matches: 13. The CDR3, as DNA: TGTGCCACCAGTCGTTCGGGGAGGGGTTATGACACAGATACGCAGTATTTT. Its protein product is CATSRSGRGYDTDTQYF.

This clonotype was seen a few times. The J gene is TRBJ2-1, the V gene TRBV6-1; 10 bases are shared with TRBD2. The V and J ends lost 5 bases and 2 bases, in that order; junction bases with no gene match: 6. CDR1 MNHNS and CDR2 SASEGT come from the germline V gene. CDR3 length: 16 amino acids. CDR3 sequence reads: CASSLLAGVAYNEQFF. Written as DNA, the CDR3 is TGTGCCAGCAGTCTTCTAGCGGGAGTTGCCTACAATGAGCAGTTCTTC.